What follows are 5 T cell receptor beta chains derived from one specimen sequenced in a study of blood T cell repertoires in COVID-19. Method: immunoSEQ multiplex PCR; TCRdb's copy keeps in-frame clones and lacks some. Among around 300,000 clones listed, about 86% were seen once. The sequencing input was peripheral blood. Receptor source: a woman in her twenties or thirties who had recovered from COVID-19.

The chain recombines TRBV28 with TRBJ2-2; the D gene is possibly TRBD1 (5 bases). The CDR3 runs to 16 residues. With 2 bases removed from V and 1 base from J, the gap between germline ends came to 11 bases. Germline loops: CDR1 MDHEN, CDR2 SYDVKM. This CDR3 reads CASSLIPDKNTGELFF. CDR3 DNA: TGTGCCAGCAGTTTAATTCCGGACAAGAACACCGGGGAGCTGTTTTTT.

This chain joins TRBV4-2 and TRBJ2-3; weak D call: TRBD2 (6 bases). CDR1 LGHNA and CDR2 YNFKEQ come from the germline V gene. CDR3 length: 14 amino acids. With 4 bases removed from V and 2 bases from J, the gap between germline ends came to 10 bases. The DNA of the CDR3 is TGTGCCAGCAGCCCGGGACTCTCCACAGATACGCAGTATTTT. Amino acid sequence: CASSPGLSTDTQYF.

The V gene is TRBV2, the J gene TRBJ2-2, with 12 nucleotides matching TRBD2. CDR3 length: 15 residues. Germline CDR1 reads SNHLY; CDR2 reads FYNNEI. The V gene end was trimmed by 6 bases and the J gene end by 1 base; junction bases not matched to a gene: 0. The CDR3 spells CASRTSGGNTGELFF. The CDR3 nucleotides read TGTGCCAGCAGGACTAGCGGGGGGAACACCGGGGAGCTGTTTTTT.

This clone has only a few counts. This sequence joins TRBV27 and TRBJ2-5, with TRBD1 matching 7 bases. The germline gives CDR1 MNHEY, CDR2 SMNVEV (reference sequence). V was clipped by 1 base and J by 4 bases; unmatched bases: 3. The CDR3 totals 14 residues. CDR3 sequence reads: CASSLLRGLETQYF. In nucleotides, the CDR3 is TGTGCCAGCAGTTTATTGAGGGGGCTAGAGACCCAGTACTTC.

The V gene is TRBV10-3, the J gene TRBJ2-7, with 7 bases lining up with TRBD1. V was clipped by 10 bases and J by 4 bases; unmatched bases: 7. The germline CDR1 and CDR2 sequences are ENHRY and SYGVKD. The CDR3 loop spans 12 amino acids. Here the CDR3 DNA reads TGTGCCACCCGGGACAGACAGTACGAGCAGTACTTC. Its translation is CATRDRQYEQYF.